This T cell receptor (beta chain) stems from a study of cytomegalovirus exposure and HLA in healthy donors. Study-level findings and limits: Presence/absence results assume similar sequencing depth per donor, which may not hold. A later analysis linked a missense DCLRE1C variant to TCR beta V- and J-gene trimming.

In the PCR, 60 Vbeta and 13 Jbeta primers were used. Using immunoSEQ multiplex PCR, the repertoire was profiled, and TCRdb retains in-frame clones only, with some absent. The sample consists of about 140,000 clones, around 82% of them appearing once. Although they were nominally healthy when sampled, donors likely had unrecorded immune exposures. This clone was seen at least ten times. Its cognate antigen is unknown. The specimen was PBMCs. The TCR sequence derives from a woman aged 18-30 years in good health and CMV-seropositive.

In nucleotides, the CDR3 is TGCGCCAGCAGCCAAGGTACAGGGGAATCCTACGAGCAGTACTTC. As protein: CASSQGTGESYEQYF. The V gene is TRBV4-3, the J gene TRBJ2-7, with 7 nucleotides matching TRBD1. The germline V gene encodes CDR1 LGHNA and CDR2 YSLEER. J lost 1 base, V lost 1 base, and 4 bases had no gene match. This CDR3 spans 15 amino acids.